The source of this T cell receptor beta chain is a study of blood T cells in healthy people across ages. Whole-study context: For every two T cells, template switching captured about one barcoded beta molecule. Study-level findings and limits: Long-lived donors had more naive CD4+ cells and higher diversity than aged donors. With age, beta diversity per million T cells declined roughly linearly, significantly by 30 to 50.

Comments on this clonotype: As yet, its antigen is unknown.

Combining a sample-barcoded 5' primer with a J-beta primer mix, a second PCR ran for 7 to 11 cycles. A 12-random-nucleotide template-switch adaptor tagged each cDNA molecule. MiXCR, run by TCRdb on the 5' RACE reads, gives a single entry per CDR3 protein. The sample yields approximately 880,000 distinct CDR3 sequences, around 48% seen once. Trimming cost V 6 bases and J 5 bases, with 14 bases left between them. CDR3 size: 13 residues. CDR1 and CDR2 (germline): ENHRY, SYGVKD. This sequence originates from a young man in good health. This sequence joins TRBV10-3 and TRBJ2-7; D possibly corresponds to TRBD2 (7 bases). Sequencing was performed on blood. The CDR3 DNA sequence: TGTGCCATCAGACCGTCGGGGGGCGACGAGCAGTACTTC. It translates to CAIRPSGGDEQYF.